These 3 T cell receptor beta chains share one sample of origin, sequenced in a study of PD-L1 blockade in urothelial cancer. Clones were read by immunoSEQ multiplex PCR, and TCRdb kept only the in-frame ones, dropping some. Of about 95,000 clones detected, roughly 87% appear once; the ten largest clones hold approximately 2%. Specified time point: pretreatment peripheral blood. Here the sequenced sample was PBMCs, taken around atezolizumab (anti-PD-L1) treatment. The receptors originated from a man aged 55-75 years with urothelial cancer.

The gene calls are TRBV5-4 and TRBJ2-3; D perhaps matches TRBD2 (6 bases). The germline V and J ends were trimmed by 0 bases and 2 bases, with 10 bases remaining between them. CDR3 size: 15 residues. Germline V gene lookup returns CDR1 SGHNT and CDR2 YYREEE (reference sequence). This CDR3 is CASSLAGGATDTQYF. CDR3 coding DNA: TGTGCCAGCAGCTTGGCCGGAGGGGCCACAGATACGCAGTATTTT.

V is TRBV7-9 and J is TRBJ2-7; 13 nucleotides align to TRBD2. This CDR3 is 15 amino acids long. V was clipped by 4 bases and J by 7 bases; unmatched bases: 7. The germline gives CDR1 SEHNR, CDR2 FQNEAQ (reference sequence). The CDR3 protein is CASSSGLAGVSEQYF. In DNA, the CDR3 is TGTGCCAGCAGCTCAGGACTAGCGGGGGTCTCGGAGCAGTACTTC.

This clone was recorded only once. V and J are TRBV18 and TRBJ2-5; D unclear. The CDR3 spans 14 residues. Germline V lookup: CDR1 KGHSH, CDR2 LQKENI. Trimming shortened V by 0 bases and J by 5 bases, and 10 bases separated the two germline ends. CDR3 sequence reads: CASSPPTLWETQYF. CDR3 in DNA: TGTGCCAGCTCACCACCTACCCTATGGGAGACCCAGTACTTC.